A selection of T cell receptor beta chains follows, all from one sample in a study of T cell repertoires in cytomegalovirus infection. TCRdb itself ran the reads through MiXCR, one entry per CDR3 protein. The table lists 740,000 or so distinct CDR3 sequences, approximately 34% of them singletons. The source material was PBMCs. The receptors here all came from a human donor in good health (CMV status not recorded). Some clones in this sample may be carry-over from other donors' samples. Each CDR3 is given with its conserved first and last residue. Each record gives: V gene, D gene, J gene, clone size, CDR3 DNA, CDR3 protein. D genes are given only for firm matches. Size is stated for part of the rows, as once, few or many counts, or as a class when the clone is expanded.

TRBV7-2	.	TRBJ1-1	many	TGTGCCAGCAGCTCCTTCGGGTCTAGCACTGAAGCTTTCTTT	CASSSFGSSTEAFF
TRBV29-1	.	TRBJ1-1	.	TGCAGCGTTAATGGAGGGTGGAACACTGAAGCTTTCTTT	CSVNGGWNTEAFF
TRBV7-6	TRBD2	TRBJ2-7	.	TGTGCCAGCAGCCCGAACTCCGGGACTAGCTTCTACGAGCAGTACTTC	CASSPNSGTSFYEQYF
TRBV12-3/TRBV12-4	TRBD2	TRBJ2-1	.	TGTGCCAGCAGTTTAGAGGTAGCGGGACCGTACAATGAGCAGTTCTTC	CASSLEVAGPYNEQFF
TRBV20-1	.	TRBJ2-7	.	TGCAGTGCCGCCAACCCCCCATTCGGGCTGTACTTC	CSAANPPFGLYF
TRBV24-1	TRBD1	TRBJ2-3	few	TGTGCCACCGCGGACAGGGGAACCACAGATACGCAGTATTTT	CATADRGTTDTQYF
TRBV20-1	.	TRBJ2-2	.	TGCAGTGCTTCGACTACCCCGAACACCGGGGAGCTGTTTTTT	CSASTTPNTGELFF
TRBV7-2	TRBD2	TRBJ2-7	many	TGTGCCAGCAGCCGGCAACCGGCGAGACTAGCCGGAACCGAGCAGTACTTC	CASSRQPARLAGTEQYF
TRBV19	TRBD2	TRBJ2-7	.	TGTGCCAGTAGTGCACTAGCGGGAGATGTCGAGCAGGACTTC	CASSALAGDVEQDF
TRBV28	TRBD2	TRBJ2-5	.	TGTGCCAGCAGGGGAGGACTAGCGGTGGGAGAGACCCAGTACTTC	CASRGGLAVGETQYF
TRBV3-1	TRBD1	TRBJ1-1	once	TGTGCCAGCAGCCGTTCGGGACAGGGGTCCACTGAAGCTTTCTTT	CASSRSGQGSTEAFF
TRBV5-5	.	TRBJ2-3	few	TGTGCCGGTGCGGAGTCGGGTACGCAGTATTTT	CAGAESGTQYF
TRBV20-1	.	TRBJ1-5	.	TGCAGTGCTAGAGATCGGCGAGGGGATCAGCCCCAGCATTTT	CSARDRRGDQPQHF
TRBV15	TRBD1	TRBJ1-5	.	TGTGCCACCAGCATAAACAGGGGGAATCAGCCCCAGCATTTT	CATSINRGNQPQHF
TRBV10-3	TRBD1	TRBJ2-7	.	TGTGCCATCAGCACCGGCGGGACAGGGACCTACGAGCAGTACTTC	CAISTGGTGTYEQYF
TRBV28	.	TRBJ1-2	.	TGTGCCAGCACAGAAACAGGAGATGGCTACACCTTC	CASTETGDGYTF